The 15 T cell receptor beta chains listed next were all sequenced from one sample in a study of regulatory T cells in long-lasting Graves disease. TCRdb re-analysed the reads in MiXCR, keeping a single row per CDR3 protein. The table has 800 to 850 distinct CDR3 sequences, around four fifths seen once. PBMC-derived RNA was used for the TCR library. This sample comprised peripheral blood mononuclear cells (PBMCs), obtained with antithyroid drug treatment, in newly diagnosed or persistent Graves disease (not recorded which). Receptors were obtained from a man aged 40-50 years with Graves disease.

V usage is TRBV12-3 or TRBV12-4 and J usage is TRBJ1-5; weak D call: TRBD1 (5 bases). V lost 8 bases to trimming and J lost 5 bases, with 16 bases between them. This CDR3 spans 14 amino acids. The CDR3 DNA reads as TGTGCCAGCTCTCTCGACAGATCGGATCAGCCCCAGCATTTT. Protein product: CASSLDRSDQPQHF.

The V call is TRBV5-1, the J call TRBJ2-7; 8 nucleotides match TRBD1. In germline, CDR1 is SGHRS, CDR2 YFSETQ. The CDR3 spans 15 residues. With V trimmed by 2 bases and J by 4 bases, 8 bases remained unmatched. CDR3 loop: CASSFSAGGKYEQYF. CDR3 in DNA: TGCGCCAGCAGCTTTTCAGCAGGGGGCAAATACGAGCAGTACTTC.

This sequence joins TRBV5-1 and TRBJ1-2; maybe TRBD1 (6 bases). In germline, CDR1 is SGHRS, CDR2 YFSETQ. The CDR3 is 15 amino acids. V lost 4 bases to trimming and J lost 5 bases, with 18 bases between them. The CDR3 DNA reads as TGCGCCAGCAGCGCGACTGGACAGCCCACGTATGGCTACACCTTC. Translation: CASSATGQPTYGYTF.

The CDR3 nucleotides read TGTGCCAGCAGGACCCAGCGGGACTACACCGGGGAGCTGTTTTTT. This translates into CASRTQRDYTGELFF. The gene calls are TRBV3-1 and TRBJ2-2; 7 nucleotides line up with TRBD2. The CDR3 extends over 15 amino acids. The trim removed 6 bases at V and 3 bases at J, leaving 7 bases unmatched. Germline V gene lookup returns CDR1 LGHDT and CDR2 YNNKEL (reference sequence). Full variable domain (missing parts from reference TRBV3-1 and TRBJ2-2): DTAVSQTPKYLVTQMGNDKSIKCEQNLGHDTMYWYKQDSKKFLKIMFSYNNKELIINETVPNRFSPKSPDKAHLNLHINSLELGDSAVYFCASRTQRDYTGELFFGEGSRLTVL.

The chain combines TRBV12-3 or TRBV12-4 with TRBJ2-7; tentative D call: TRBD2 (7 bases). V was shortened by 3 bases and J by 3 bases, with 15 bases between the two germline ends. The CDR3 runs 15 residues. CDR3 coding DNA: TGTGCCAGCAGTTTTGCGGGGGCAAGTCGCTACGAGCAGTACTTC. Protein: CASSFAGASRYEQYF.

Here the CDR3 DNA reads TGTGCCAGCAGTCGCCGACAGGGTCGCAATTCACCCCTCCACTTT. Amino acids: CASSRRQGRNSPLHF. The chain uses TRBV27 and TRBJ1-6; 7 positions agree with TRBD1. This CDR3 comprises 15 residues. CDR1 MNHEY and CDR2 SMNVEV come from the germline V gene (reference sequence). V was pared by 5 bases and J by 7 bases, with 8 bases of the junction left unmatched.

This clonotype was seen a few times. The chain is built from TRBV11-2 and TRBJ1-1, with 7 bases identical to TRBD1. J gave up 4 bases and V 2 bases, and 4 bases lay outside the gene matches. The CDR3 is 14 residues long. Germline V gene data show CDR1 as SGHAT and CDR2 as FQNNGV. The CDR3 loop reads CASSLPTGATEAFF. The CDR3 DNA reads as TGTGCCAGCAGCTTACCTACAGGGGCCACTGAAGCTTTCTTT.

The chain combines TRBV24-1 with TRBJ2-1; a possible D gene is TRBD2 (5 bases). V was pared by 2 bases and J by 0 bases, with 13 bases between. The CDR3 sequence is 17 residues long. The germline CDR1 and CDR2 sequences are KGHDR and SFDVKD. The CDR3 nucleotides read TGTGCCACCAGTGATTCCGCCGGGCGGGTCTCCTACAATGAGCAGTTCTTC. Translating it yields CATSDSAGRVSYNEQFF.

This chain uses TRBV7-9 with TRBJ1-2; 7 bases fit TRBD1. This CDR3 comprises 12 residues. J was trimmed by 7 bases and V by 5 bases; bases with no gene match: 4. Germline assignment: CDR1 SEHNR and CDR2 FQNEAQ (reference sequence). CDR3 loop: CASSQGGGGYTF. The CDR3 DNA is TGTGCCAGCAGCCAGGGGGGAGGTGGCTACACCTTC. Full variable domain (outside the CDR3, taken from reference TRBV7-9 and TRBJ1-2): DTGVSQNPRHKITKRGQNVTFRCDPISEHNRLYWYRQTLGQGPEFLTYFQNEAQLEKSRLLSDRFSAERPKGSFSTLEIQRTEQGDSAMYLCASSQGGGGYTFGSGTRLTVV.

The V gene is TRBV29-1, the J gene TRBJ1-1, with D uncertain. Deletions cut 8 bases from V and 1 base from J, with 14 bases between. The germline V gene encodes CDR1 SQVTM and CDR2 ANQGSEA. The CDR3 consists of 13 residues. The CDR3 DNA is TGCAGCTCCTCGGTTAGCAGGAACACTGAAGCTTTCTTT. This translates into CSSSVSRNTEAFF.

V is TRBV11-2 and J is TRBJ2-7; D possibly uses TRBD1 or TRBD2 (5 bases each). The germline V gene has CDR1 SGHAT and CDR2 FQNNGV. This CDR3 has 15 residues. V lost 0 bases and J 3 bases, leaving 12 bases between the germline ends. CDR3 sequence reads: CASSLDGAWGYEQYF. In DNA, the CDR3 is TGTGCCAGCAGCTTAGACGGGGCTTGGGGCTACGAGCAGTACTTC. The full variable domain, rest sourced from reference TRBV11-2 and TRBJ2-7, is EAGVAQSPRYKIIEKRQSVAFWCNPISGHATLYWYQQILGQGPKLLIQFQNNGVVDDSQLPKDRFSAERLKGVDSTLKIQPAKLEDSAVYLCASSLDGAWGYEQYFGPGTRLTVT.

The rearrangement uses TRBV3-1 and TRBJ2-6, with D tentatively TRBD1 (5 bases). The length of the CDR3 is 15 residues. Germline V CDR1 and CDR2: LGHDT, YNNKEL (reference sequence). With 1 base removed from V and 2 bases from J, the gap between germline ends came to 6 bases. The CDR3 protein is CASSQARAGANVLTF. The CDR3 coding sequence is TGTGCCAGCAGCCAAGCCAGGGCTGGGGCCAACGTCCTGACTTTC.

J is TRBJ2-7 and V is TRBV12-3 or TRBV12-4; tentative D call: TRBD1 (6 bases). V dropped 5 bases and J dropped 4 bases, with 12 bases sitting between them. This CDR3 comprises 13 residues. The CDR3 loop reads CASSPQGGYEQYF. In DNA, the CDR3 is TGTGCCAGCAGTCCCCAAGGGGGTTACGAGCAGTACTTC.

A few counts support this clonotype. This rearrangement joins TRBV12-3 or TRBV12-4 to TRBJ2-3; 7 nucleotides match TRBD1. The CDR3 sequence is 16 residues long. J was trimmed by 0 bases and V by 10 bases; bases with no gene match: 13. CDR3 coding DNA: TGTGCCACCTCCGCCCCCGGGACAGTTAGCACAGATACGCAGTATTTT. Its protein is CATSAPGTVSTDTQYF.

This rearrangement joins TRBV28 to TRBJ2-7; 11 bases line up with TRBD2. The J segment lost 1 base and the V segment lost 8 bases, leaving 1 base of the junction unmatched. CDR3 length: 13 residues. Germline V gene lookup returns CDR1 MDHEN and CDR2 SYDVKM. The CDR3, as DNA: TGTGCCAGCCTAGCGGGAGGTTCCTACGAGCAGTACTTC. As protein: CASLAGGSYEQYF. The full variable domain, with the rest looked up from reference TRBV28 and TRBJ2-7, is DVKVTQSSRYLVKRTGEKVFLECVQDMDHENMFWYRQDPGLGLRLIYFSYDVKMKEKGDIPEGYSVSREKKERFSLILESASTNQTSMYLCASLAGGSYEQYFGPGTRLTVT.